Below are 13 T cell receptor beta chains sequenced from a single sample in a study of cytomegalovirus exposure and HLA in healthy donors. A multiplex PCR was run with 60 Vbeta primers and 13 Jbeta primers. Sequencing used immunoSEQ multiplex PCR; TCRdb keeps in-frame clones, though not all of them. Of about 180,000 clones listed, over 70% are singletons. The source material was PBMCs. The receptors originated from a man aged 18 to 30 in good health and CMV-seronegative.

The V and J genes are TRBV18 and TRBJ1-4; 8 positions match TRBD1. In germline, CDR1 is KGHSH, CDR2 LQKENI. J gave up 8 bases and V 4 bases, and 6 bases lay outside the gene matches. The CDR3 runs 14 residues. The CDR3 sequence is CASSQRTGMEKLFF. The CDR3, as DNA: TGTGCCAGCTCACAAAGGACAGGGATGGAAAAACTGTTTTTT.

The chain recombines TRBV18 with TRBJ1-4; TRBD1 aligns across 7 bases. In germline, CDR1 is KGHSH, CDR2 LQKENI. CDR3 length equals 15 residues. V shed 6 bases and J 11 bases; nucleotides not matched to a gene: 15. In DNA form, the CDR3 reads TGTGCCAGCTCCGAATCGGGACAGCCGGGTGGTAAACTGTTTTTT. Translated: CASSESGQPGGKLFF.

The chain recombines TRBV7-9 with TRBJ2-5; no clear D gene. Germline V gives CDR1 SEHNR, CDR2 FQNEAQ (reference sequence). Trimming removed 3 bases from V and 0 bases from J, with 8 bases in between. This CDR3 spans 14 amino acids. The CDR3: CASSLRENQETQYF. The DNA of the CDR3 is TGTGCCAGCAGCTTGCGAGAGAACCAAGAGACCCAGTACTTC.

The chain links TRBV2 to TRBJ2-7, with 11 bases fitting TRBD1. V lost 7 bases, J lost 4 bases, and 6 bases stayed unmatched. The CDR3 sequence is 14 residues long. Per germline, CDR1 SNHLY and CDR2 FYNNEI. This CDR3 reads CASNIGQGAYEQYF. CDR3 coding DNA: TGTGCCAGCAATATAGGACAGGGGGCATACGAGCAGTACTTC.

The rearrangement links TRBV27 to TRBJ2-1, with a tentative D call TRBD1 (5 bases). Germline values: CDR1 MNHEY, CDR2 SMNVEV (reference sequence). Trimming stripped 2 bases from V and 5 bases from J, with 10 bases between. The CDR3 is made up of 14 amino acids. The CDR3 loop reads CASSLRQTNNEQFF. The CDR3 DNA reads TGTGCCAGCAGTTTAAGACAGACCAACAATGAGCAGTTCTTC.

The count of this clone is one. The chain employs TRBV5-1 and TRBJ2-7, with 9 positions matching TRBD2. Germline V gene lookup returns CDR1 SGHRS and CDR2 YFSETQ. V shed 4 bases, J shed 2 bases, and the junction held 10 bases outside the gene matches. This CDR3 has 16 amino acids. In nucleotides, the CDR3 is TGCGCCAGCAGCCTCCGGTTAGCGGGGGAAACCTACGAGCAGTACTTC. Protein sequence: CASSLRLAGETYEQYF.

The DNA for the CDR3 is TGTGCCAGCAGCTTGAACAGGGGTTACGAGCAGTACTTC. Residues: CASSLNRGYEQYF. V and J are TRBV5-4 and TRBJ2-7; TRBD1 matches at 7 bases. This CDR3 region has 13 residues. V was clipped by 1 base and J by 4 bases; unmatched bases: 2. Germline lookup yields CDR1 SGHNT and CDR2 YYREEE (reference sequence).

This chain connects TRBV6-5 to TRBJ2-7; 12 bases map to TRBD2. V trimming: 2 bases; J trimming: 5 bases; junction bases outside the gene matches: 7. This CDR3 has 16 residues. CDR1 and CDR2 (germline): MNHEY, SVGAGI. The CDR3 DNA reads as TGTGCCAGCAGTTACCGGGCTAGCGGGAGGGCCCACGAGCAGTACTTC. It yields the protein CASSYRASGRAHEQYF.

The chain combines TRBV5-8 with TRBJ2-3, with unresolved D. The CDR3 loop spans 17 amino acids. The germline gives CDR1 SGHTS, CDR2 YDEGEE. The V gene lost 1 base and the J gene lost 0 bases, with 15 bases spanning the gap. CDR3 region: CASSLLSFTSSTDTQYF. In nucleotides, the CDR3 is TGTGCCAGCAGCTTGTTGTCATTCACGAGTAGCACAGATACGCAGTATTTT.

This rearrangement joins TRBV4-1 to TRBJ2-1; 12 bases map to TRBD2. Germline V gene lookup returns CDR1 MGHRA and CDR2 YSYEKL. Unmatched junction bases numbered 17, after V lost 4 bases and J lost 7 bases. The CDR3 runs 19 residues. In nucleotides, the CDR3 is TGCGCCAGCAGCCTCAACCGGCATCCTAGCGGGAGGGCCGGGAATGAGCAGTTCTTC. Protein product: CASSLNRHPSGRAGNEQFF.

The gene calls are TRBV6-6 and TRBJ1-5; D is undetermined. This CDR3 is built from 14 residues. V lost 5 bases to trimming and J lost 0 bases, with 8 bases between them. CDR1 and CDR2 (germline): MNHNY, SVGAGI (reference sequence). The CDR3 nucleotides read TGTGCCAGCAGTGCACAGAATAGCAATCAGCCCCAGCATTTT. Translation gives CASSAQNSNQPQHF.

The chain uses TRBV14 and TRBJ1-1; 9 nucleotides match TRBD1. The trim removed 4 bases at V and 3 bases at J, leaving 6 bases unmatched. The CDR3 is made up of 15 amino acids. Germline V CDR1 and CDR2: SGHDN, FVKESK. The DNA for the CDR3 is TGTGCCAGCAGCCCCATGACAGGGGGGGACACTGAAGCTTTCTTT. Its protein is CASSPMTGGDTEAFF.

This sequence joins TRBV27 and TRBJ2-5, with D tentatively TRBD2 (6 bases). Looked up from germline, CDR1 is MNHEY and CDR2 is SMNVEV (reference sequence). The CDR3 length is 15 residues. V lost 8 bases and J 1 base, leaving 17 bases between the germline ends. CDR3 sequence reads: CASRRRGAPQETQYF. The CDR3 bases are TGTGCCAGCCGGAGGCGCGGGGCACCCCAAGAGACCCAGTACTTC.